This T cell receptor (beta chain) was sequenced during a study of CD8 T cells in ankylosing spondylitis. TCRdb independently ran MiXCR on the 5' RACE reads; one entry per CDR3 protein. The sample lists some 70,000 distinct CDR3 sequences; roughly 5.2% were seen once. V shed 5 bases, J shed 4 bases, and the junction held 12 bases outside the gene matches. Germline V gene sequence: CDR1 KGHDR, CDR2 SFDVKD. This CDR3 region has 16 residues. Study-level results: Disease-linked clones bore a CD8+ phenotype and were relatively rare in peripheral blood. It appeared that ankylosing spondylitis blood was characterized by a TCR beta motif of several highly homologous variants.

Ten or more counts support this clonotype. The antigen is undetermined. The genes are TRBV24-1 and TRBJ2-7, with 8 bases matching TRBD1. Sequenced material: blood, either unsorted or a sorted T cell fraction (not recorded which). The TCR originated in a male donor with ankylosing spondylitis or in good health (not recorded which). The DNA for the CDR3 is TGTGCCACCAGTGCCTCTTTAGGGACAGGAGATTACGAGCAGTACTTC. Its protein product is CATSASLGTGDYEQYF.